These T cell receptor beta chains were read from a single sample in a study of T cell repertoires in cytomegalovirus infection. Via MiXCR, TCRdb re-called the reads, giving one row per CDR3 protein. Seen here are roughly 300,000 distinct CDR3 sequences, over 7.5% observed once, and the top ten hold 3.5% to 4.5%. Material: PBMCs. These receptors originate from a human donor in good health (CMV status not recorded). Some clones in this sample may be carry-over from other donors' samples. The CDR3 runs from the conserved cysteine through the conserved F or W. The D gene is left open where the match is weak. The size of a clone is reported for some rows only, either as once, few or many, or as a class for expanded clones.

v_call,j_call,clone_size,d_call,cdr3_nt,cdr3_aa
TRBV10-3,TRBJ2-7,-,TRBD2,TGTGCCCTTAACGTGCGGGGGGTCTCCTACGAGCAGTACTTC,CALNVRGVSYEQYF
TRBV7-9,TRBJ1-1,many,-,TGTGCCAGCAGCTTAGAAGGGCCGGGAGAAGCTTTCTTT,CASSLEGPGEAFF
TRBV6-5,TRBJ1-1,-,-,TGTGCCAGCAGTTACTCTAACCTTATGAACACTGAAGCTTTCTTT,CASSYSNLMNTEAFF
TRBV19,TRBJ2-1,-,TRBD2,TGTGCCAGTAGTATCACTGGACTAGTAGTAAATGAGCAGTTCTTC,CASSITGLVVNEQFF
TRBV20-1,TRBJ2-3,few,-,TGCAGTGCTAGGGGTTCTAGCACAGATACGCAGTATTTT,CSARGSSTDTQYF
TRBV7-2,TRBJ2-5,many,TRBD1,TGTGCCAGCATCCAGGGGGCTAGGGGTACAGAGACCCAGTACTTC,CASIQGARGTETQYF
TRBV6-2/TRBV6-3,TRBJ2-1,few,TRBD2,TGTGCCAGCCGGCCCCAGGGGACTAGCGGGAGATCGGCCAATGAGCAGTTCTTC,CASRPQGTSGRSANEQFF
TRBV7-2,TRBJ2-1,many,-,TGTGCCAGCAGCTTAGAAGGGCGGAGAACCTACAATGAGCAGTTCTTC,CASSLEGRRTYNEQFF
TRBV5-1,TRBJ2-1,few,TRBD2,TGCGCCAGCAGCTATGTAGCGGGGGGGCCAGATAATGAGCAGTTCTTC,CASSYVAGGPDNEQFF
TRBV20-1,TRBJ2-1,-,-,TGCAGTGCCGGCGGGGGCAAAGTCACTGAGCAGTTCTTC,CSAGGGKVTEQFF
TRBV7-9,TRBJ1-5,many,-,TGTGCCAGCAGCTTAGCGGCGGATCCCCAGCATTTT,CASSLAADPQHF
TRBV18,TRBJ2-1,few,-,TGTGCCAGCTCAACAACAGGGACCAATGAGCAGTTCTTC,CASSTTGTNEQFF
TRBV11-2,TRBJ1-2,many,-,TGTGCCAGCAGCTTAGTGGTATCTTGGGGCTATGGCTACACCTTC,CASSLVVSWGYGYTF
TRBV7-2,TRBJ1-5,many,-,TGTGCCAGCAGCTTAGGAAGCGTTACTAGCAATCAGCCCCAGCATTTT,CASSLGSVTSNQPQHF
TRBV12-3/TRBV12-4,TRBJ2-1,many,-,TGTGCCAGCAGTTTAAAACCGGGGGCGCATGAGCAGTTCTTC,CASSLKPGAHEQFF
TRBV7-8,TRBJ2-1,many,-,TGTGCCAGCAGCCCCGCGGGGTGGAATGAGCAGTTCTTC,CASSPAGWNEQFF
TRBV7-2,TRBJ1-5,many,-,TGTGCCAGCAGCTTAGCGCCGGGGGGAGGGCAGCCCCAGCATTTT,CASSLAPGGGQPQHF